These 20 T cell receptor beta chains were all obtained from the same sample, sequenced in a study of blood T cell repertoires in COVID-19. Sequencing was performed with immunoSEQ multiplex PCR; in TCRdb, only in-frame clones are kept and a portion is missing. The sample holds approximately 300,000 clones, approximately 90% seen once. Sequencing was performed on peripheral blood. These receptors all stem from a woman aged 45-59 years with COVID-19, enrolled during active disease.

The V and J genes are TRBV7-9 and TRBJ1-1; D is perhaps TRBD1 (5 bases). From germline, CDR1 is SEHNR and CDR2 FQNEAQ (reference sequence). V was shortened by 5 bases and J by 3 bases, with 10 bases between the two germline ends. The CDR3 has 13 residues. The CDR3 reads CASSAMGHTEAFF. CDR3 DNA sequence: TGTGCCAGCAGCGCAATGGGGCACACTGAAGCTTTCTTT.

V gene TRBV27 combines with J gene TRBJ2-2; 9 bases line up with TRBD2. The junction had 6 bases not matched to a gene; V was cut back by 5 bases and J by 2 bases. Looked up from germline, CDR1 is MNHEY and CDR2 is SMNVEV (reference sequence). This CDR3 comprises 16 residues. The CDR3 loop reads CASSNRLAANTGELFF. In nucleotides, the CDR3 is TGTGCCAGCAGTAACAGACTAGCGGCTAACACCGGGGAGCTGTTTTTT.

V is TRBV9 and J is TRBJ1-1, with 7 bases identical to TRBD1. CDR1 is SGDLS, CDR2 YYNGEE, per germline. There are 14 residues in the CDR3. The junction had 2 bases not matched to a gene; V was cut back by 3 bases and J by 0 bases. The CDR3 DNA reads TGTGCCAGCAGCGAGGGACAGCTGAACACTGAAGCTTTCTTT. This translates into CASSEGQLNTEAFF.

The genes are TRBV19 and TRBJ2-5; 10 nucleotides agree with TRBD2. This CDR3 has 17 amino acids. The V segment lost 6 bases and the J segment 5 bases; nucleotides outside the gene matches: 15. In germline, CDR1 is LNHDA, CDR2 SQIVND (reference sequence). The CDR3 loop is CASSPLVAGGGRETQYF. The CDR3 coding sequence is TGTGCCAGTAGCCCTCTTGTAGCGGGAGGCGGTAGGGAGACCCAGTACTTC.

This chain uses TRBV24-1 with TRBJ2-2, with 9 positions matching TRBD2. Germline loops: CDR1 KGHDR, CDR2 SFDVKD. J was trimmed by 4 bases and V by 5 bases; bases with no gene match: 4. This CDR3 spans 15 amino acids. DNA for the CDR3: TGTGCCACCAGTGGACGACTAGCGGCCACCGGGGAGCTGTTTTTT. Protein product: CATSGRLAATGELFF.

The CDR3 DNA reads TGTGCTAGTGGTCCACAGGCTTTTATTACCTTC. Its translation: CASGPQAFITF. This rearrangement joins TRBV12-5 to TRBJ1-2, with D perhaps TRBD1 (5 bases). Per the germline V gene, CDR1 is LGHNT and CDR2 is FRNRAP. CDR3 length: 11 residues. V was cut by 5 bases and J by 14 bases, with 15 bases left in between. Supplemented by reference TRBV12-5 and TRBJ1-2, the full variable domain reads DARVTQTPRHKVTEMGQEVTMRCQPILGHNTVFWYRQTMMQGLELLAYFRNRAPLDDSGMPKDRFSAEMPDATLATLKIQPSEPRDSAVYFCASGPQAFITFGSGTRLTVV.

V gene TRBV27 combines with J gene TRBJ2-1; 7 bases map to TRBD2. V was pared by 2 bases and J by 7 bases, with 8 bases of the junction left unmatched. Germline CDR1 is MNHEY and CDR2 is SMNVEV (reference sequence). CDR3 length: 15 amino acids. CDR3 region: CASSLNGGRGNEQFF. CDR3 DNA: TGTGCCAGCAGTTTAAATGGCGGGAGAGGTAATGAGCAGTTCTTC.

The chain employs TRBV19 and TRBJ2-5; TRBD1 matches 9 bases. Germline lookup yields CDR1 LNHDA and CDR2 SQIVND (reference sequence). The CDR3 is 15 residues long. J was trimmed by 0 bases and V by 9 bases; bases with no gene match: 8. The CDR3, as DNA: TGTGCCAGATTACCGGGACAGGGAGACCAAGAGACCCAGTACTTC. Its protein product is CARLPGQGDQETQYF.

The chain joins TRBV11-2 to TRBJ2-1; no firm D call. Trimming shortened V by 4 bases and J by 0 bases, and 16 bases separated the two germline ends. The germline V gene encodes CDR1 SGHAT and CDR2 FQNNGV. The CDR3 runs to 17 residues. The CDR3 DNA is TGTGCCAGCAGCTCCCAAGAAGCTGCTCGCTCCTACAATGAGCAGTTCTTC. Translation: CASSSQEAARSYNEQFF.

V and J are TRBV5-1 and TRBJ2-7; TRBD1 agrees at 8 bases. The V gene end was trimmed by 0 bases and the J gene end by 5 bases; junction bases not matched to a gene: 4. The germline gives CDR1 SGHRS, CDR2 YFSETQ. The CDR3 length is 14 residues. CDR3 sequence: CASSLGQGSDEQYF. The CDR3, as DNA: TGCGCCAGCAGCTTGGGACAGGGGAGCGACGAGCAGTACTTC.

The rearrangement joins TRBV5-6 to TRBJ2-5, with D uncertain. The V and J ends lost 3 bases and 6 bases respectively, with 9 bases between them. The CDR3 totals 12 residues. Germline V lookup: CDR1 SGHDT, CDR2 YYEEEE. CDR3 protein: CASSSRVKTQYF. In DNA form, the CDR3 reads TGTGCCAGCAGCTCTCGGGTTAAGACCCAGTACTTC.

The genes are TRBV16 and TRBJ1-1; D is unresolved. Germline V gene data show CDR1 as KGHSY and CDR2 as FQNENV. Trimming cost V 3 bases and J 1 base, with 9 bases left between them. This CDR3 is built from 14 residues. This CDR3 reads CASSHLSANTEAFF. The CDR3, as DNA: TGTGCCAGCAGCCATCTGAGTGCGAACACTGAAGCTTTCTTT.

The rearrangement links TRBV30 to TRBJ2-2; 7 bases agree with TRBD2. The germline V gene encodes CDR1 GTSNPN and CDR2 SVGIG (reference sequence). The junction had 19 bases not matched to a gene; V was cut back by 0 bases and J by 3 bases. The CDR3 extends over 20 amino acids. CDR3 loop: CAWSVFPGRERRWDTGELFF. CDR3 coding DNA: TGTGCCTGGAGTGTATTTCCCGGGCGGGAGCGCCGGTGGGACACCGGGGAGCTGTTTTTT.

CDR3 sequence (DNA): TGCAGCGTTGAAGAAGGGACAGGGAGGACTGAAGCTTTCTTT. This gives the protein CSVEEGTGRTEAFF. The V gene is TRBV29-1, the J gene TRBJ1-1; 9 bases align to TRBD1. The ends lost 0 bases at V and 5 bases at J; junction bases unmatched: 4. This CDR3 comprises 14 residues. Germline CDR1 and CDR2: SQVTM and ANQGSEA. Full variable domain (outside the CDR3, taken from reference TRBV29-1 and TRBJ1-1): SAVISQKPSRDICQRGTSLTIQCQVDSQVTMMFWYRQQPGQSLTLIATANQGSEATYESGFVIDKFPISRPNLTFSTLTVSNMSPEDSSIYLCSVEEGTGRTEAFFGQGTRLTVV.

In DNA form, the CDR3 reads TGTGCCAGCAGCCCCGGAGGCCCCCAGTACTTC. Translation: CASSPGGPQYF. J is TRBJ2-7 and V is TRBV3-1 (or the pseudogene TRBV3-2); possible D gene TRBD2, 5 bases. Trimming took off 4 bases at V and 10 bases at J, with 11 bases between the two ends. The CDR3 has 11 residues. The germline V gene has CDR1 LGHDT and CDR2 YNNKEL (reference sequence).

Here the CDR3 DNA reads TGTGCCAGCAGCTTAGCTCGAGGAATTAACTATGGCTACACCTTC. This gives the protein CASSLARGINYGYTF. This chain links TRBV7-2 with TRBJ1-2; D remains ambiguous. Germline CDR1 is SGHTA and CDR2 is FQGNSA. Trimming cost V 0 bases and J 1 base, with 9 bases left between them. This CDR3 spans 15 amino acids.

The rearrangement uses TRBV7-2 and TRBJ2-3; the D gene is possibly TRBD2 (5 bases). Looked up from germline, CDR1 is SGHTA and CDR2 is FQGNSA. The length of the CDR3 is 15 residues. The ends were cut back, 1 base at V and 7 bases at J, with 15 bases in the middle. The CDR3 nucleotides are TGTGCCAGCAGCTTAGACCCCGGAGGATATAATACGCAGTATTTT. Protein sequence: CASSLDPGGYNTQYF.

The chain carries TRBV7-9 and TRBJ2-7; weak D call: TRBD1 (5 bases). The CDR3 consists of 14 residues. Per the germline V gene, CDR1 is SEHNR and CDR2 is FQNEAQ (reference sequence). Between the trimmed V and J ends, which lost 5 bases and 5 bases, there was a span of 16 bases. Here the CDR3 reads CASSLLTVPHEQYF. The CDR3 DNA is TGTGCCAGCAGCCTATTGACAGTCCCCCACGAGCAGTACTTC.

The rearrangement links TRBV24-1 to TRBJ2-7, with a tentative D call TRBD2 (5 bases). The germline V and J ends were trimmed by 1 base and 2 bases, with 11 bases remaining between them. The germline V gene has CDR1 KGHDR and CDR2 SFDVKD. This CDR3 comprises 15 residues. The CDR3, as DNA: TGTGCCACCAGTGATTTTGAGCGGAGGCCCTACGAGCAGTACTTC. This codes for CATSDFERRPYEQYF.

The chain uses TRBV18 and TRBJ1-2; 12 bases agree with TRBD1. This CDR3 has 15 residues. Germline trimming cut 3 bases from V and 3 bases from J; bases unmatched to any gene: 2. The germline CDR1 and CDR2 sequences are KGHSH and LQKENI. The CDR3 is CASSPGTGGDYGYTF. CDR3 bases: TGTGCCAGCTCACCCGGGACAGGGGGCGACTATGGCTACACCTTC.